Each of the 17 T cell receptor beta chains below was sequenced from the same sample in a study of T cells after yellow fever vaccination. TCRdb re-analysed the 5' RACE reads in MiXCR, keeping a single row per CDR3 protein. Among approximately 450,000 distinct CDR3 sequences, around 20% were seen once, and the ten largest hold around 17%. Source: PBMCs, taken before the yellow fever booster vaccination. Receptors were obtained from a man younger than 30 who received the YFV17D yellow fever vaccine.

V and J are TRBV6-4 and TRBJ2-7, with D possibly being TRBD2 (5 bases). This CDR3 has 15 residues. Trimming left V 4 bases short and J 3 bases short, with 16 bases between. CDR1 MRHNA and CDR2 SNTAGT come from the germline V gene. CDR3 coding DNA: TGTGCCAGCAGTGTTACTAGAAGGGCTTTCTACGAGCAGTACTTC. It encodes CASSVTRRAFYEQYF.

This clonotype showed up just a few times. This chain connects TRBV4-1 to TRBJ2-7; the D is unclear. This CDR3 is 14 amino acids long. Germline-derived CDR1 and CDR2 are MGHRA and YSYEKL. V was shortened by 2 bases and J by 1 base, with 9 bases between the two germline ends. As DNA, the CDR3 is TGCGCCAGCAGCCAATTCGTGGGGTCCTACGAGCAGTACGTC. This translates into CASSQFVGSYEQYV.

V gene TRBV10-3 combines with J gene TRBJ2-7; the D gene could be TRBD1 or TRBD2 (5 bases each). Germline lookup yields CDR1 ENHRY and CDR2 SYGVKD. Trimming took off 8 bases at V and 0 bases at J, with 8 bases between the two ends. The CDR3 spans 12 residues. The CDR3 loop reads CAIRDDSYEQYV. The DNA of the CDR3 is TGTGCCATCCGGGACGACTCCTACGAGCAGTACGTC.

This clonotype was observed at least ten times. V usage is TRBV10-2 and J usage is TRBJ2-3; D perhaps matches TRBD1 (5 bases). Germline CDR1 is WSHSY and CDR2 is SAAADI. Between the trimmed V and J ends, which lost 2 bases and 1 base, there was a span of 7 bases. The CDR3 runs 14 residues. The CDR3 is CASSEQQGTDTQYF. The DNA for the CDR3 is TGCGCCAGCAGTGAGCAACAGGGCACAGATACGCAGTATTTT.

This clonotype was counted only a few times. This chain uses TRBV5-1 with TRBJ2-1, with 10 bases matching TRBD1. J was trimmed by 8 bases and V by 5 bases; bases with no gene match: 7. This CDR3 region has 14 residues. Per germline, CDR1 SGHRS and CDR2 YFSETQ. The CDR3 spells CASRLGQGRDEQFF. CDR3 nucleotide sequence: TGCGCCAGCAGACTGGGACAGGGGCGCGATGAGCAGTTCTTC.

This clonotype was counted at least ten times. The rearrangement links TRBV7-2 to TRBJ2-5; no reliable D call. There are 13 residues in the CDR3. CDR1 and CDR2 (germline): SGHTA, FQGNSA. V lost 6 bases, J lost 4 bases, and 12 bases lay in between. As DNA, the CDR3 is TGTGCCAGCAGTTTTTCCGGCGGAGAGACCCAGTACTTC. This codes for CASSFSGGETQYF. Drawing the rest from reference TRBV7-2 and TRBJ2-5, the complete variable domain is GAGVSQSPSNKVTEKGKDVELRCDPISGHTALYWYRQSLGQGLEFLIYFQGNSAPDKSGLPSDRFSAERTGGSVSTLTIQRTQQEDSAVYLCASSFSGGETQYFGPGTRLLVL.

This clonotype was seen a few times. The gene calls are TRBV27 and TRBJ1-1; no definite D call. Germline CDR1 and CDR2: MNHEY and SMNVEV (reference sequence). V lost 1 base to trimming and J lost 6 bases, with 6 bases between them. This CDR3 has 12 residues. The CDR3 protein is CASSLLGAEAFF. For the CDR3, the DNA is TGTGCCAGCAGTTTATTGGGCGCTGAAGCTTTCTTT.

The CDR3 reads CASSQGGPYTGELFF. CDR3 sequence (DNA): TGCGCCAGCAGCCAGGGCGGGCCGTACACCGGGGAGCTGTTTTTT. V and J are TRBV4-1 and TRBJ2-2, with D possibly matching TRBD2 (5 bases). This CDR3 has 15 amino acids. The V gene lost 3 bases and the J gene lost 3 bases, with 11 bases spanning the gap. CDR1 is MGHRA, CDR2 YSYEKL, per germline.

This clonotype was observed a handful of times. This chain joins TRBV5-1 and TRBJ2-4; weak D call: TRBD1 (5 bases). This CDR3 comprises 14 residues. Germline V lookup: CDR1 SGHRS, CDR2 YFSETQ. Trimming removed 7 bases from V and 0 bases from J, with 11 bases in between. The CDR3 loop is CASATDLAKNIQYF. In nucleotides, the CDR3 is TGCGCCAGCGCGACAGACCTAGCCAAAAACATTCAGTACTTC.

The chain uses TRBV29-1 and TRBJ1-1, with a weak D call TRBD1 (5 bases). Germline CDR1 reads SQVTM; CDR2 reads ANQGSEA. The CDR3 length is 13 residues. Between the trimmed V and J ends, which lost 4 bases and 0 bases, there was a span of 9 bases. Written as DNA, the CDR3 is TGCAGCGTTGTTTGGGGGATGAACACTGAAGCTTTCTTT. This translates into CSVVWGMNTEAFF.

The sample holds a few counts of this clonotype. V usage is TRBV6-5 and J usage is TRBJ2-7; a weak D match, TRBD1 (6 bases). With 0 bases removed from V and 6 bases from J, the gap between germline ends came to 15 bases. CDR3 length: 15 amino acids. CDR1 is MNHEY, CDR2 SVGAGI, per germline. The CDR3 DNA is TGTGCCAGCAGTTACTCGGTAACAGGGACGGGCGAGCAGTACTTC. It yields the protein CASSYSVTGTGEQYF.

CDR3 sequence (DNA): TGTGCCAGCAGCTTAGGGGCGGGACACTCTGGAAACACCATATATTTT. This translates into CASSLGAGHSGNTIYF. This rearrangement joins TRBV5-5 to TRBJ1-3; D possibly corresponds to TRBD1 (6 bases). The length of the CDR3 is 16 residues. The germline V gene encodes CDR1 SGHKS and CDR2 YYEKEE (reference sequence). V was trimmed by 2 bases and J by 0 bases, leaving 12 bases between them. The complete variable domain, with remaining parts taken from reference TRBV5-5 and TRBJ1-3, reads DAGVTQSPTHLIKTRGQQVTLRCSPISGHKSVSWYQQVLGQGPQFIFQYYEKEERGRGNFPDRFSARQFPNYSSELNVNALLLGDSALYLCASSLGAGHSGNTIYFGEGSWLTVV.

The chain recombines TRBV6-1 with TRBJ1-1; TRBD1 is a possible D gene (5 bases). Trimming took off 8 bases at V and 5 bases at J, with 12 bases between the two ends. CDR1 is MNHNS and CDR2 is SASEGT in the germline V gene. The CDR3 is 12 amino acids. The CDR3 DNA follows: TGTGCCAGCGGGGGGAGCGTGACTGAAGCTTTCTTT. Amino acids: CASGGSVTEAFF.

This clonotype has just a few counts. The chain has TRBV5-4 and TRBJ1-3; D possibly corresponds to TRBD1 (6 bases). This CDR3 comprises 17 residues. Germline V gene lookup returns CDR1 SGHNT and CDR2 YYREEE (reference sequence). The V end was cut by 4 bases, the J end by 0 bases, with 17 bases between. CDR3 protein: CASSQGGAGNSGNTIYF. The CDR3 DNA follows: TGTGCCAGCAGCCAAGGGGGGGCAGGGAACTCTGGAAACACCATATATTTT.

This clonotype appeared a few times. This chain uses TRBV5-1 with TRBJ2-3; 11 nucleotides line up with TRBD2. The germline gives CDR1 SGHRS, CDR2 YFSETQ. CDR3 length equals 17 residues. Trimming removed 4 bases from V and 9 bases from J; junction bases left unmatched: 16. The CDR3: CASSLNTGTSGIWTQYF. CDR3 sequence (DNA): TGCGCCAGCAGCCTTAACACCGGGACTAGCGGCATCTGGACGCAGTATTTT. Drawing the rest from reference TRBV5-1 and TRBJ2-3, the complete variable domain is KAGVTQTPRYLIKTRGQQVTLSCSPISGHRSVSWYQQTPGQGLQFLFEYFSETQRNKGNFPGRFSGRQFSNSRSEMNVSTLELGDSALYLCASSLNTGTSGIWTQYFGPGTRLTVL.

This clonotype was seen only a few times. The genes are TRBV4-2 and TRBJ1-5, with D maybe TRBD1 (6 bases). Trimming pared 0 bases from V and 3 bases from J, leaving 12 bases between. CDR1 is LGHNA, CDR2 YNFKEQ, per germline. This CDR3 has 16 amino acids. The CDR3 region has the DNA TGTGCCAGCAGCCAAGACTTCCAGGGGTTCAATCAGCCCCAGCATTTT. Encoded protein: CASSQDFQGFNQPQHF.

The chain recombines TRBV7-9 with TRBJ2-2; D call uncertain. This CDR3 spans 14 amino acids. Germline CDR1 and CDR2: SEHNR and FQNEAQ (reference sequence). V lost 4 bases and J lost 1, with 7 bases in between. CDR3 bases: TGTGCCAGCAGCTCCTATATGAACACCGGGGAGCTGTTTTTT. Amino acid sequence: CASSSYMNTGELFF.